Each of the 13 T cell receptor beta chains below was sequenced from the same sample in a study of CD8 T cells in Susac syndrome. Reverse transcription of 0.5 to 1 ug RNA was performed with random hexamers. TCRdb re-called the immunoSEQ multiplex PCR reads with MiXCR, one entry per CDR3 protein. Here the sample spans 70,000 to 75,000 distinct CDR3 sequences, about 92% being singletons. Sequenced input: CD4+ T cells from PBMCs. These receptors all come from a human donor with Susac syndrome.

This chain connects TRBV30 to TRBJ1-4; D gene unclear. Germline V gene data show CDR1 as GTSNPN and CDR2 as SVGIG (reference sequence). This CDR3 region has 15 residues. V lost 1 base to trimming and J lost 6 bases, with 15 bases between them. The CDR3, as DNA: TGTGCCTGGAGTGCCGTAACCACTTGGGATGAAAAACTGTTTTTT. As protein: CAWSAVTTWDEKLFF.

The genes are TRBV3-1 and TRBJ2-1; D may be TRBD2 (5 bases). The germline V gene has CDR1 LGHDT and CDR2 YNNKEL (reference sequence). Trimming shortened V by 1 base and J by 2 bases, and 12 bases separated the two germline ends. The CDR3 has 16 residues. The CDR3 region has the DNA TGTGCCAGCAGCCAAGGAGAGCGGTCCCCCTACAATGAGCAGTTCTTC. Its translation: CASSQGERSPYNEQFF.

The chain links TRBV11-2 to TRBJ1-1, with D perhaps TRBD1 (5 bases). V shed 1 base and J shed 4 bases, with 13 bases lying between them. The germline V gene has CDR1 SGHAT and CDR2 FQNNGV. This CDR3 is built from 15 residues. DNA of the CDR3: TGTGCCAGCAGCTTAGGTCCCCAGGGAACCACTGAAGCTTTCTTT. Amino acids: CASSLGPQGTTEAFF.

This chain connects TRBV20-1 to TRBJ1-3; D perhaps matches TRBD1 (6 bases). Germline lookup yields CDR1 DFQATT and CDR2 SNEGSKA (reference sequence). V was trimmed by 2 bases and J by 4 bases, leaving 9 bases between them. CDR3 length: 13 residues. Here the CDR3 reads CSARQGMGNTIYF. As DNA, the CDR3 is TGCAGTGCTAGACAGGGGATGGGAAACACCATATATTTT.

This chain links TRBV2 with TRBJ2-7; no clear D gene. The CDR3 spans 14 residues. Germline V gene sequence: CDR1 SNHLY, CDR2 FYNNEI. V lost 1 base and J 7 bases, leaving 14 bases between the germline ends. CDR3 sequence: CASSEESPLGEQYF. The CDR3 nucleotides read TGTGCCAGCAGTGAAGAGTCCCCGCTGGGGGAGCAGTACTTC.

The chain combines TRBV29-1 with TRBJ1-2; D is possibly TRBD1 (5 bases). The germline gives CDR1 SQVTM, CDR2 ANQGSEA. CDR3 length: 16 amino acids. Trimming stripped 4 bases from V and 8 bases from J, with 26 bases between. The CDR3 region has the DNA TGCAGCGTTGGTCGGACAACTCCCTACTCAAGGAAGGGCTACACCTTC. Translated, it gives CSVGRTTPYSRKGYTF.

The chain links TRBV14 to TRBJ2-1; D not certain. V was cut by 5 bases and J by 0 bases, with 8 bases left in between. CDR3 length equals 14 residues. The V gene's germline CDR1 is SGHDN and CDR2 FVKESK. The CDR3 protein is CASSFDISYNEQFF. The CDR3 nucleotides read TGTGCCAGCAGCTTCGACATCTCCTACAATGAGCAGTTCTTC.

The chain combines TRBV6-5 with TRBJ2-3; a possible D gene is TRBD2 (6 bases). Trimming left V 7 bases short and J 0 bases short, with 14 bases between. CDR3 size: 15 residues. CDR1 is MNHEY and CDR2 is SVGAGI in the germline V gene. CDR3 coding DNA: TGTGCCAGCACCACCGGGGGACTTAGCACAGATACGCAGTATTTT. Its translation: CASTTGGLSTDTQYF.

V is TRBV27 and J is TRBJ2-2; D is ambiguous. The CDR3 totals 16 residues. V lost 3 bases, J lost 3 bases, and 14 bases lay in between. Germline CDR1 is MNHEY and CDR2 is SMNVEV (reference sequence). CDR3 sequence: CASSLIGNRYTGELFF. The CDR3 DNA reads TGTGCCAGCAGTTTGATAGGGAACCGTTACACCGGGGAGCTGTTTTTT.

This clonotype was counted a single time. The chain has TRBV20-1 and TRBJ2-6, with TRBD2 matching 12 bases. The CDR3 contains 20 residues. Germline CDR1 DFQATT, CDR2 SNEGSKA (reference sequence). Unmatched junction bases numbered 15, after V lost 3 bases and J lost 3 bases. The CDR3 protein is CSARATSGGKRPGGANVLTF. The CDR3 region has the DNA TGCAGTGCTAGGGCGACTAGCGGGGGCAAAAGACCTGGTGGGGCCAACGTCCTGACTTTC.

V usage is TRBV30 and J usage is TRBJ1-6; 7 bases are shared with TRBD1. Germline V gene data show CDR1 as GTSNPN and CDR2 as SVGIG (reference sequence). This CDR3 is 16 amino acids long. Unmatched junction bases numbered 16, after V lost 4 bases and J lost 10 bases. The CDR3 region is CAWTTTGRRSESPLHF. DNA for the CDR3: TGTGCCTGGACTACGACAGGGAGGCGATCGGAATCACCCCTCCACTTT.

The chain links TRBV20-1 to TRBJ2-2; D is possibly TRBD1 or TRBD2 (5 bases each). CDR1 DFQATT and CDR2 SNEGSKA come from the germline V gene (reference sequence). Trimming left V 0 bases short and J 4 bases short, with 15 bases between. The CDR3 is 16 amino acids. In nucleotides, the CDR3 is TGCAGTGCTAGAGAAATGGGGGTGAGGGTCACCGGGGAGCTGTTTTTT. Translated, it gives CSAREMGVRVTGELFF.

The chain employs TRBV6-5 and TRBJ1-3, with D perhaps TRBD1 (5 bases). V was pared by 6 bases and J by 0 bases, with 12 bases between. The germline V gene has CDR1 MNHEY and CDR2 SVGAGI. The length of the CDR3 is 15 residues. The CDR3 here is CASRRDWSSGNTIYF. CDR3 sequence (DNA): TGTGCCAGCAGAAGGGACTGGAGCTCTGGAAACACCATATATTTT.